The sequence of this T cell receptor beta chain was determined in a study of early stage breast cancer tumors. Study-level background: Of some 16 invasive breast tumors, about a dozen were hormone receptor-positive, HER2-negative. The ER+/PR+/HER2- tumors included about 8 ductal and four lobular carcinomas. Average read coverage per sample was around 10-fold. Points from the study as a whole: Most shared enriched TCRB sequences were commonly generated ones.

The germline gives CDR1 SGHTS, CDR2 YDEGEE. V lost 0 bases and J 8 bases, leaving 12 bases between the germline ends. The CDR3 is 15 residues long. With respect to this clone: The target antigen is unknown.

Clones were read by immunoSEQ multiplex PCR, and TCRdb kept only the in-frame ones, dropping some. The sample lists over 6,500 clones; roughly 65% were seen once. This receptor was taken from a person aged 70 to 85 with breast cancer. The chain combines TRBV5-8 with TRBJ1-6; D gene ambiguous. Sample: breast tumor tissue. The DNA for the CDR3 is TGTGCCAGCAGCTTGGCATCCGGGGTTGATTCACCCCTCCACTTT. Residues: CASSLASGVDSPLHF.